The sequence of this T cell receptor beta chain was determined in a study of blood T cell repertoires in COVID-19. Study in general: Samples representing acute and convalescent COVID-19 were sourced from the United States, Italy and Spain. Nucleic acid was either cDNA or gDNA, and it came from T cells, B-cell-depleted T cells, or PBMCs.

Methods used by the authors: Estimated nucleated cell counts came from reference gene primer amplification. Using immunoSEQ multiplex PCR, the repertoire was profiled, and TCRdb retains in-frame clones only, with some absent. Clone size and the V and J calls come from that table; the DNA yielded D and trimming. The table has 220,000 or so clones, 86% seen once. The CDR3 contains 16 residues. Looked up from germline, CDR1 is GTSNPN and CDR2 is SVGIG (reference sequence). The V end lost 4 bases, the J end lost 0 bases, and 16 bases lay between the germline ends. This chain uses TRBV30 with TRBJ2-1; TRBD1 might be the D (6 bases). The sample consisted of peripheral blood. This receptor was identified in a woman between 50 and 59 years old with COVID-19, enrolled during active disease. Here the CDR3 DNA reads TGTGCCTGGACCTTAGGGGGTACAAGCTCCTACAATGAGCAGTTCTTC. Its protein is CAWTLGGTSSYNEQFF.